The next 10 T cell receptor beta chains were all read from a single sample in a study of blood T cells in healthy people across ages. A second PCR, run for about 7 to 11 cycles, used a sample-barcoded 5' primer plus a J-beta primer mix. TCRdb itself ran the 5' RACE reads through MiXCR, one entry per CDR3 protein. The sample lists just over 1 million distinct CDR3 sequences; under 45% were seen once. Material: blood. The receptors shown here come from a woman in her sixties in good health.

This chain connects TRBV24-1 to TRBJ2-5, with D possibly TRBD1 on 6 matching bases. CDR1 is KGHDR and CDR2 is SFDVKD in the germline V gene. V was cut by 3 bases and J by 11 bases, with 18 bases left in between. CDR3 length equals 14 residues. The CDR3 is CATSDPQGYNEQYF. The CDR3 region has the DNA TGTGCCACCAGTGATCCACAGGGTTACAATGAGCAGTACTTC.

The chain has TRBV12-3 or TRBV12-4 and TRBJ2-4; TRBD1 agrees at 10 bases. With V trimmed by 2 bases and J by 1 base, 2 bases remained unmatched. The CDR3 spans 16 residues. The DNA of the CDR3 is TGTGCCAGCAGTTTAAGGACAGGGGGGGCCAAAAACATTCAGTACTTC. Amino acids: CASSLRTGGAKNIQYF.

This clonotype was found a few times. The J gene is TRBJ2-1, the V gene TRBV9; D perhaps matches TRBD1 (6 bases). V dropped 4 bases and J dropped 2 bases, with 13 bases sitting between them. Looked up from germline, CDR1 is SGDLS and CDR2 is YYNGEE. This CDR3 is built from 15 residues. Here the CDR3 reads CASSQGGIAYNEQFF. The DNA for the CDR3 is TGTGCCAGCAGCCAAGGGGGAATCGCCTACAATGAGCAGTTCTTC.

The chain combines TRBV12-5 with TRBJ2-1; D gene uncertain. The CDR3 is 11 amino acids. V lost 2 bases to trimming and J lost 6 bases, with 2 bases between them. Germline CDR1 LGHNT, CDR2 FRNRAP. CDR3 sequence reads: CASGLFNEQFF. The CDR3 DNA reads as TGTGCTAGTGGTTTGTTCAATGAGCAGTTCTTC.

Worth noting for this clonotype: A much more abundant neighbour one base away suggests this may be a read error. V usage is TRBV29-1 and J usage is TRBJ2-7; perhaps TRBD2 as D (6 bases). Germline lookup yields CDR1 SQVTM and CDR2 ANQGSEA. The ends were cut back, 4 bases at V and 1 base at J, with 17 bases in the middle. CDR3 length equals 15 residues. CDR3 sequence reads: CSVGKIGAGSYEQYF. The CDR3, as DNA: TGCAGCGTTGGGAAAATAGGGGCGGGGTCCTACGAGCAGTACTTC.

This rearrangement joins TRBV20-1 to TRBJ1-2, with 8 positions matching TRBD1. The J segment lost 12 bases and the V segment lost 6 bases, leaving 6 bases of the junction unmatched. The CDR3 has 10 residues. The germline gives CDR1 DFQATT, CDR2 SNEGSKA (reference sequence). Written as DNA, the CDR3 is TGCAGTGCCGGGACAGGCGGGCACACCTTC. Its protein product is CSAGTGGHTF.

This clonotype has only a few counts. J is TRBJ2-2 and V is TRBV9; 8 positions match TRBD1. This CDR3 contains 16 residues. Trimming cost V 0 bases and J 7 bases; bases outside gene matches: 8. The germline V gene has CDR1 SGDLS and CDR2 YYNGEE. CDR3 nucleotides: TGTGCCAGCAGCGTAGCCCGGACAGGGTACGGCGGGGAGCTGTTTTTT. As protein: CASSVARTGYGGELFF.

This clonotype was detected a few times. J is TRBJ1-1 and V is TRBV20-1, with TRBD1 matching over 9 bases. CDR1 and CDR2 from the germline V gene are DFQATT and SNEGSKA (reference sequence). The length of the CDR3 is 14 residues. V shed 5 bases and J 5 bases; nucleotides not matched to a gene: 9. The CDR3 sequence is CSAFTGGVGTEAFF. For the CDR3, the DNA is TGCAGTGCTTTCACAGGGGGCGTAGGGACTGAAGCTTTCTTT.

This clonotype was counted between two and nine times. This sequence joins TRBV7-9 and TRBJ2-5; D remains ambiguous. The CDR3 is 15 residues long. Germline V gene data show CDR1 as SEHNR and CDR2 as FQNEAQ (reference sequence). Trimming took off 1 base at V and 3 bases at J, with 12 bases between the two ends. CDR3 loop: CASSLGSVIEETQYF. CDR3 nucleotides: TGTGCCAGCAGCTTAGGATCGGTCATCGAAGAGACCCAGTACTTC.

This clonotype has ten or more counts. The gene calls are TRBV29-1 and TRBJ2-7; D may be TRBD2 (6 bases). Trimming removed 6 bases from V and 1 base from J, with 22 bases in between. CDR1 is SQVTM and CDR2 is ANQGSEA in the germline V gene. There are 16 residues in the CDR3. DNA for the CDR3: TGCAGCGTCTCGGGACTCGTGAGGTCCTCATCCTACGAGCAGTACTTC. This sequence encodes CSVSGLVRSSSYEQYF.